This T cell receptor beta chain derives from a study of blood T cell repertoires in COVID-19. Overall study: Some COVID-19 samples were acute and others convalescent; all came from the United States, Italy and Spain. Sources were T cells, B-cell-depleted T cells, or PBMCs; the material itself was cDNA or gDNA.

Some clones are missing from TCRdb's copy, which holds only in-frame ones; the method was immunoSEQ multiplex PCR. The sample lists around 130,000 clones; around four fifths were seen once. In the case of this clone: The same CDR3 also results from other DNA sequences found in this sample.

There are 14 residues in the CDR3. Trimming stripped 0 bases from V and 7 bases from J, with 10 bases between. The germline V gene encodes CDR1 MNHEY and CDR2 SVGEGT. The chain has TRBV6-2 or TRBV6-3 and TRBJ1-5; D is ambiguous. The sequenced sample consisted of peripheral blood. The sequence came from a man aged 40-50 years with active or convalescent COVID-19. The DNA for the CDR3 is TGTGCCAGCAGTTACTCGATCGCAGGACAGCCCCAGCATTTT. Its translation is CASSYSIAGQPQHF.